This TCR beta chain is drawn from a study of T cell changes during pregnancy in multiple sclerosis. This CDR3 region has 16 residues. V was pared by 0 bases and J by 3 bases, with 4 bases of the junction left unmatched. The V gene's germline CDR1 is MGHRA and CDR2 YSYEKL. Assay: immunoSEQ multiplex PCR; the TCRdb copy retains only in-frame clones and omits some. This table has 60,000 to 70,000 clones, roughly nine tenths appearing once. The input for sequencing was peripheral blood, taken in the second trimester of pregnancy. This sequence originates from a female donor with multiple sclerosis, enrolled in a pregnancy study. The chain has TRBV4-1 and TRBJ2-3, with TRBD1 matching 9 bases. The CDR3: CASSQDTGGPTDTQYF. The CDR3 DNA follows: TGCGCCAGCAGCCAAGACACAGGGGGCCCTACAGATACGCAGTATTTT.